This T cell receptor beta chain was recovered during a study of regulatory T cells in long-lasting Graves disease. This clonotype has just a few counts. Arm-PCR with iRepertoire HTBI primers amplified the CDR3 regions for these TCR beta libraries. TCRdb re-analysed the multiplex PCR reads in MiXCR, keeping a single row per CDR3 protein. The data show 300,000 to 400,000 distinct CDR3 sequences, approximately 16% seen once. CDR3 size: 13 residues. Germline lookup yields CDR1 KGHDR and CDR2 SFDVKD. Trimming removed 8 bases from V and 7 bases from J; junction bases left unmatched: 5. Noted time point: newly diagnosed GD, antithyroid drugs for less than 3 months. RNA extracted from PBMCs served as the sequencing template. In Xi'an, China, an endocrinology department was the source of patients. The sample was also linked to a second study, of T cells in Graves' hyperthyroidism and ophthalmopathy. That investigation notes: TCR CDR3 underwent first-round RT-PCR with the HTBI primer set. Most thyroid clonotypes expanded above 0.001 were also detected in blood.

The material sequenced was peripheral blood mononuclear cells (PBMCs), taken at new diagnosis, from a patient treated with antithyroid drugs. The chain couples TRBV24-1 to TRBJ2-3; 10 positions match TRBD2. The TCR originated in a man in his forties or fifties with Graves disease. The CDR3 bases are TGTGCCACCATGAATAGCGGGGGGTATACGCAGTATTTT. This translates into CATMNSGGYTQYF.